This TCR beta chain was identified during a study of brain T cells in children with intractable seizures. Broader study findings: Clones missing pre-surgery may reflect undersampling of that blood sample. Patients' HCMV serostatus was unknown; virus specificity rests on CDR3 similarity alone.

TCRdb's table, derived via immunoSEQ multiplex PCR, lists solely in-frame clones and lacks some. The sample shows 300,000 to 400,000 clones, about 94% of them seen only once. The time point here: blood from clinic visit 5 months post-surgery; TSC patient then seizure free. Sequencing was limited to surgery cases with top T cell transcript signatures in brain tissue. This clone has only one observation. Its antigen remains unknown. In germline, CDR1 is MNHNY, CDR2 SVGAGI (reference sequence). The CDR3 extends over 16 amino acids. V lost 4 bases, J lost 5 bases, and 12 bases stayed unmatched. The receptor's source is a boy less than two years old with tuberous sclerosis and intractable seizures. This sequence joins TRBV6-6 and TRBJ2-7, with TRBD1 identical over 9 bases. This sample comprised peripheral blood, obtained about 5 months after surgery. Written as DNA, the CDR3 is TGTGCCAGCAGTTCTCCGGGACAGGGAGCGATCCACGAGCAGTACTTC. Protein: CASSSPGQGAIHEQYF.